The 6 T cell receptor beta chains below all came from one sample that was sequenced in a study of blood T cells in healthy people across ages. Sample-barcoded 5' priming and a J-beta primer mix drove a second PCR of about 6 to 12 cycles. TCRdb re-called the 5' RACE reads with MiXCR, one entry per CDR3 protein. The sample has about a million distinct CDR3 sequences; more than 30% are singletons. The sequenced material came from blood. These receptors were collected from a man aged 18 to 35 in good health.

This clonotype was observed many times. This chain links TRBV10-3 with TRBJ2-5; either TRBD1 or TRBD2 may supply D (5 bases each). V was clipped by 3 bases and J by 3 bases, with 20 bases between them. The CDR3 spans 17 residues. From germline, CDR1 is ENHRY and CDR2 SYGVKD. The CDR3 bases are TGTGCCATCAGTGACAACCGGGACGACCATCCCGAAGAGACCCAGTACTTC. The encoded protein is CAISDNRDDHPEETQYF.

This clonotype showed up just once. The chain links TRBV7-2 to TRBJ2-2, with TRBD2 matching over 8 bases. Losses at the gene ends were 6 bases for V and 4 bases for J; bases not matched to a gene: 4. This CDR3 is built from 14 residues. Germline V lookup: CDR1 SGHTA, CDR2 FQGNSA. CDR3 sequence reads: CASSFGGATGELFF. Here the CDR3 DNA reads TGTGCCAGCAGTTTCGGGGGGGCCACCGGGGAGCTGTTTTTT.

The gene calls are TRBV20-1 and TRBJ2-1; D call uncertain. V was shortened by 3 bases and J by 0 bases, with 9 bases between the two germline ends. The CDR3 sequence is 14 residues long. CDR1 is DFQATT, CDR2 SNEGSKA, per germline (reference sequence). The CDR3 is CSASWYSSYNEQFF. The DNA of the CDR3 is TGCAGTGCTAGTTGGTACAGCTCCTACAATGAGCAGTTCTTC.

The V and J genes are TRBV12-3 or TRBV12-4 and TRBJ2-3; possibly TRBD2 for D (6 bases). The CDR3 is 14 amino acids. Trimming shortened V by 6 bases and J by 4 bases, and 14 bases separated the two germline ends. DNA for the CDR3: TGTGCCAGCAGGGCCCTGGAGGGATCAGATACGCAGTATTTT. Translating gives CASRALEGSDTQYF.

On this clonotype: At one end, the junction sequence differs from germline, possibly due to a read error. The V and J genes are TRBV28 and TRBJ2-3; either TRBD1 or TRBD2 may supply D (5 bases each). Germline CDR1 and CDR2: MDHEN and SYDVKM. There are 17 residues in the CDR3. DNA for the CDR3: TGTGCCGGCAGTTTAGCAAAAGAGGGGCTCGGCACAGATACGCAGTATTTT. It encodes CAGSLAKEGLGTDTQYF.

The V call is TRBV14, the J call TRBJ1-1, with D unclear. CDR1 is SGHDN and CDR2 is FVKESK in the germline V gene. The CDR3 runs to 16 residues. V was pared by 4 bases and J by 3 bases, with 18 bases between. The CDR3 loop is CASSPYKGPFDTEAFF. The CDR3 nucleotides are TGTGCCAGCAGCCCCTACAAGGGCCCCTTCGACACTGAAGCTTTCTTT.